A selection of T cell receptor beta chains follows, all from one sample in a study of human T cells and chemical hapten exposure. Each CDR3 protein is one row after TCRdb ran MiXCR on the RACE reads. This table holds 55,000 to 75,000 distinct CDR3 sequences, 9.5% to 15% found once. The starting material was whole blood, obtained in connection with sensitization to the hapten diphenylcyclopropenone (DPC). The receptors derive from a young man with alopecia areata. Some clones in this sample may be carry-over from other donors' samples. CDR3s include the opening cysteine and the closing phenylalanine or tryptophan. The D gene is left open where the match is weak. Clone size is given for some rows only: seen once, a few or many times, or a class if the clone is expanded.

-,TRBV7-3,TRBJ1-1,15,many,CASSLWAGSSTEAFF,TGTGCCAGCAGCTTATGGGCAGGGTCTAGCACTGAAGCTTTCTTT
-,TRBV9,TRBJ2-2,13,-,CASSVGVAGELFF,TGTGCCAGCAGCGTAGGGGTAGCCGGGGAGCTGTTTTTT
TRBD1,TRBV9,TRBJ1-2,13,-,CASRAGTGNGYTF,TGTGCCAGCAGGGCTGGGACAGGGAATGGCTACACCTTC
-,TRBV25-1,TRBJ1-1,13,-,CASTPRRESEAFF,TGTGCCAGCACCCCTCGTAGGGAGTCTGAAGCTTTCTTT
-,TRBV12-3/TRBV12-4,TRBJ1-1,14,many,CASSLGGANTEAFF,TGTGCCAGCAGCTTAGGAGGGGCGAACACTGAAGCTTTCTTT
-,TRBV3-1,TRBJ1-1,14,few,CASSQGVRGTEAFF,TGTGCCAGCAGCCAAGGGGTCAGGGGCACTGAAGCTTTCTTT
-,TRBV7-8,TRBJ1-1,13,many,CASGFDGWSEAFF,TGTGCCAGCGGCTTTGATGGGTGGTCTGAAGCTTTCTTT
TRBD2,TRBV7-2,TRBJ2-7,16,few,CASSLAWLAGPYEQYF,TGTGCCAGCAGCTTAGCGTGGCTAGCGGGGCCCTACGAGCAGTACTTC
-,TRBV5-5,TRBJ1-1,13,many,CASSFGANTEAFF,TGTGCCAGCAGCTTCGGTGCTAACACTGAAGCTTTCTTT
-,TRBV11-3,TRBJ2-6,19,-,CASSLRGYGVSSGANVLTF,TGTGCCAGCAGCTTAAGAGGGTACGGAGTAAGCTCTGGGGCCAACGTCCTGACTTTC
-,TRBV12-2,TRBJ1-1,14,many,CASRLAKRVTEAFF,TGTGCAAGTCGCTTAGCGAAGAGGGTCACTGAAGCTTTCTTT
-,TRBV7-8,TRBJ2-5,14,-,CASSRSVRGETQYF,TGTGCCAGCAGCCGCAGTGTCCGGGGGGAGACCCAGTACTTC
-,TRBV25-1,TRBJ2-7,13,many,CASTPGTPGEQYF,TGTGCCAGCACTCCCGGGACACCTGGCGAGCAGTACTTC
-,TRBV7-9,TRBJ1-6,15,-,CASSLMQADNSPLHF,TGTGCCAGCAGCTTAATGCAGGCTGATAATTCACCCCTCCACTTT
-,TRBV6-2/TRBV6-3,TRBJ2-1,14,many,CASSYSVQFGEQFF,TGTGCCAGCAGTTACTCGGTCCAGTTCGGTGAGCAGTTCTTC
TRBD2,TRBV6-8,TRBJ2-2,15,many,CASSASGGDTGELFF,TGTGCCAGCAGTGCTAGCGGGGGAGACACCGGGGAGCTGTTTTTT
-,TRBV29-1,TRBJ1-1,11,-,CSVRGGSEAFF,TGCAGCGTACGAGGGGGGAGTGAAGCTTTCTTT
TRBD2,TRBV28,TRBJ2-5,13,few,CASSSFGGVTQYF,TGTGCCAGCAGTTCGTTCGGGGGGGTGACCCAGTACTTC
-,TRBV19,TRBJ1-1,13,many,CASSRRERTEAFF,TGTGCCAGTAGTAGGCGGGAAAGGACTGAAGCTTTCTTT
TRBD1,TRBV29-1,TRBJ2-1,16,-,CSAEPGTASSYNEQFF,TGCAGCGCCGAACCTGGGACAGCGAGCTCCTACAATGAGCAGTTCTTC
TRBD1,TRBV6-5,TRBJ2-7,13,-,CASSNRGNNEQYF,TGTGCCAGCAGTAACAGGGGGAACAACGAGCAGTACTTC
-,TRBV9,TRBJ2-1,12,many,CASSVGYAEQFF,TGTGCCAGCAGCGTAGGGTACGCTGAGCAGTTCTTC
-,TRBV18,TRBJ2-5,15,few,CASSQGQLAQETQYF,TGTGCCAGCTCACAAGGACAGCTAGCTCAAGAGACCCAGTACTTC
TRBD1,TRBV5-5,TRBJ1-1,14,many,CASSRDRGSTEAFF,TGTGCCAGCAGCCGGGACAGGGGCTCCACTGAAGCTTTCTTT
-,TRBV20-1,TRBJ1-5,12,few,CSVGGYNQPQHF,TGCAGTGTAGGGGGGTATAATCAGCCCCAGCATTTT
TRBD2,TRBV11-2,TRBJ2-3,17,-,CASRLLVAGVSTDTQYF,TGTGCCAGCAGGCTACTCGTGGCGGGGGTTTCCACAGATACGCAGTATTTT
-,TRBV24-1,TRBJ1-2,13,many,CATSPRGSYGYTF,TGTGCCACCAGTCCGAGGGGCTCCTATGGCTACACCTTC
TRBD1,TRBV7-7,TRBJ1-1,18,many,CASSPHPYRDSGDTEAFF,TGTGCCAGCAGCCCCCACCCGTACCGGGACAGCGGGGACACTGAAGCTTTCTTT
-,TRBV5-6,TRBJ2-2,13,many,CASSLERTGELFF,TGTGCCAGCAGCTTGGAGCGGACCGGGGAGCTGTTTTTT
-,TRBV28,TRBJ1-1,14,-,CASSSSLGNTEAFF,TGTGCCAGCAGTTCAAGTCTGGGGAACACTGAAGCTTTCTTT
-,TRBV21-1,TRBJ1-3,17,-,CASSKGQGWMQGNTIYF,TGTGCCAGCAGCAAAGGTCAGGGCTGGATGCAAGGAAACACCATATATTTT
-,TRBV19,TRBJ2-1,20,few,CASSIRRRSTANPRDNEQFF,TGTGCCAGTAGTATTCGGAGGAGGTCGACAGCGAACCCCAGGGACAATGAGCAGTTCTTC
TRBD2,TRBV6-2/TRBV6-3,TRBJ2-1,15,many,CASSYTSGGKNEQFF,TGTGCCAGCAGTTACACTAGCGGGGGGAAGAATGAGCAGTTCTTC
-,TRBV11-2,TRBJ2-4,15,-,CASSPIQGSNNIQYF,TGTGCCAGCAGCCCGATACAGGGTAGCAACAACATTCAGTACTTC
-,TRBV5-1,TRBJ2-6,18,many,CASSFSTGVYSGANVLIF,TGCGCCAGCAGCTTTTCAACGGGAGTTTACTCTGGGGCCAACGTCCTGATTTTC
TRBD2,TRBV9,TRBJ2-7,18,few,CASSVGASGGPNSYEQYF,TGTGCCAGCAGCGTAGGGGCTAGCGGGGGACCTAACTCCTACGAGCAGTACTTC
-,TRBV5-1,TRBJ2-7,15,many,CASSLGGLSSYEQYF,TGCGCCAGCAGCTTAGGGGGTTTAAGCTCCTACGAGCAGTACTTC
TRBD1,TRBV6-6,TRBJ2-7,15,-,CASRTDRGLSYEQYF,TGTGCCAGCAGAACGGACAGGGGCCTTTCCTACGAGCAGTACTTC
TRBD1,TRBV29-1,TRBJ2-1,15,few,CSGHSPGQGGNEQFF,TGCAGCGGCCACAGCCCGGGACAGGGGGGGAATGAGCAGTTCTTC
-,TRBV9,TRBJ2-5,15,-,CASSVQGARGETQYF,TGTGCCAGCAGCGTACAAGGGGCCCGGGGGGAGACCCAGTACTTC
TRBD1,TRBV20-1,TRBJ2-7,15,-,CSAIALRQGSYEQYF,TGCAGTGCTATCGCCCTCCGACAGGGCTCCTACGAGCAGTACTTC
-,TRBV20-1,TRBJ1-2,8,many,CSANIHTF,TGCAGTGCTAATATCCACACCTTC
TRBD1,TRBV2,TRBJ1-5,13,-,CASSPKGGQPQHF,TGTGCCAGCAGTCCCAAAGGGGGCCAGCCCCAGCATTTT
-,TRBV5-1,TRBJ2-7,15,many,CASSLGQREVYEQYF,TGCGCCAGCAGCTTGGGCCAGCGCGAAGTCTACGAGCAGTACTTC
-,TRBV27,TRBJ2-1,16,many,CASSLMGPKLNNEQFF,TGTGCCAGCAGTTTAATGGGACCCAAGTTAAACAATGAGCAGTTCTTC
-,TRBV7-6,TRBJ2-3,14,few,CASSLATGTDTQYF,TGTGCCAGCAGCTTAGCGACTGGCACAGATACGCAGTATTTT
-,TRBV7-8,TRBJ1-5,15,-,CASSPSLRFSQPQHF,TGTGCCAGCAGCCCGTCACTTAGATTTTCACAGCCCCAGCATTTT
TRBD1,TRBV10-3,TRBJ2-7,20,many,CAISDQGQGPMRTTLDEQYF,TGTGCCATCAGTGATCAGGGACAGGGGCCCATGCGAACCACCTTGGACGAGCAGTACTTC
-,TRBV6-2/TRBV6-3,TRBJ2-3,13,-,CASSIRRTDTQYF,TGTGCCAGCAGCATACGCCGCACAGATACGCAGTATTTT
-,TRBV6-2/TRBV6-3,TRBJ2-7,16,many,CASSYLPTYGSYEQYF,TGTGCCAGCAGTTACCTCCCGACATATGGCTCCTACGAGCAGTACTTC
-,TRBV3-1,TRBJ1-1,13,many,CASSQEGITEAFF,TGTGCCAGCAGCCAGGAGGGTATCACTGAAGCTTTCTTT
TRBD1,TRBV6-2/TRBV6-3,TRBJ1-2,13,-,CAIRQKRTGDYTF,TGTGCCATCCGCCAGAAGAGGACAGGAGACTACACCTTC
-,TRBV28,TRBJ2-7,12,-,CASEVPSYEQYF,TGTGCCAGCGAAGTGCCTTCCTACGAGCAGTACTTC
TRBD1,TRBV6-6,TRBJ2-2,14,few,CASSLTGDTGELFF,TGTGCCAGCAGTCTCACAGGGGACACCGGGGAGCTGTTTTTT